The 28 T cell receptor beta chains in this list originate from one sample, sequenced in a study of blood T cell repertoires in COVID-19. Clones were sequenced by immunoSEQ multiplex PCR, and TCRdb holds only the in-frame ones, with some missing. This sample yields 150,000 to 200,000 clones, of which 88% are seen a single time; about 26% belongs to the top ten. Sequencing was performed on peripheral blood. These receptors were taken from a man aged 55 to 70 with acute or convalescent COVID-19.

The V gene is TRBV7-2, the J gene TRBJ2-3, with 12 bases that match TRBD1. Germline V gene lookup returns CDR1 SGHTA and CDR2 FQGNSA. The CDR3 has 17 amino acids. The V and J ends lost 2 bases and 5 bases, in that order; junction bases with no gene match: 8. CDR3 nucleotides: TGTGCCAGCAGCTTAAGCCCGGGACAGGGGGCAGGAGATACGCAGTATTTT. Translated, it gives CASSLSPGQGAGDTQYF. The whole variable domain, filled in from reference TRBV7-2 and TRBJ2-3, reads GAGVSQSPSNKVTEKGKDVELRCDPISGHTALYWYRQSLGQGLEFLIYFQGNSAPDKSGLPSDRFSAERTGGSVSTLTIQRTQQEDSAVYLCASSLSPGQGAGDTQYFGPGTRLTVL.

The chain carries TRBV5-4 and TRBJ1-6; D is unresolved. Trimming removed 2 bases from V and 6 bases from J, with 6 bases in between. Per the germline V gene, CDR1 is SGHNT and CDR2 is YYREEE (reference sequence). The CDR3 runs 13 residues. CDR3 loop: CASSLAPNSPLHF. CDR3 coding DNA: TGTGCCAGCAGCTTAGCGCCTAATTCACCCCTCCACTTT. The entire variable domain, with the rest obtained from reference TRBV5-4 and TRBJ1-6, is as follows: ETGVTQSPTHLIKTRGQQVTLRCSSQSGHNTVSWYQQALGQGPQFIFQYYREEENGRGNFPPRFSGLQFPNYSSELNVNALELDDSALYLCASSLAPNSPLHFGNGTRLTVT.

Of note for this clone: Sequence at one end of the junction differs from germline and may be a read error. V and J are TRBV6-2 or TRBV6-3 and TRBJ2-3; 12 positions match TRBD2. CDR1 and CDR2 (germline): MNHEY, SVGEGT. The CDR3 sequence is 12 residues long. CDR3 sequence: CASSYTSGGPDF. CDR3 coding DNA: TGTGCCAGCAGTTATACTAGCGGGGGGCCGGATTTT.

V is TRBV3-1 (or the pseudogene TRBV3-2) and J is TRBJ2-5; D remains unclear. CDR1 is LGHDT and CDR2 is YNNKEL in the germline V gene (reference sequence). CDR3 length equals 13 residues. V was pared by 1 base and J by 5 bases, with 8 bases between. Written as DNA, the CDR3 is TGTGCCAGCAGCCAAGGTTCGGTTGAGACCCAGTACTTC. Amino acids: CASSQGSVETQYF.

The CDR3 DNA is TGTGCCAGCACCCGGGGGGTGGGGGCCAGCTCCTACAATGAGCAGTTCTTC. Amino acid sequence: CASTRGVGASSYNEQFF. The chain recombines TRBV7-9 with TRBJ2-1, with D possibly being TRBD2 (7 bases). V lost 7 bases to trimming and J lost 0 bases, with 19 bases between them. CDR3 length: 17 amino acids. The germline V gene encodes CDR1 SEHNR and CDR2 FQNEAQ (reference sequence).

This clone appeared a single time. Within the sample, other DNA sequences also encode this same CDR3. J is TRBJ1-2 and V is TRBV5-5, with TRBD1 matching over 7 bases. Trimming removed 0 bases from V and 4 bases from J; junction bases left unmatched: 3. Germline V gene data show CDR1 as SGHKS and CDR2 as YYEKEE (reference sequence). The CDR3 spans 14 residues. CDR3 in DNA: TGTGCCAGCAGCTTGGAACAGGGGTCCTATGGCTACACCTTC. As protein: CASSLEQGSYGYTF.

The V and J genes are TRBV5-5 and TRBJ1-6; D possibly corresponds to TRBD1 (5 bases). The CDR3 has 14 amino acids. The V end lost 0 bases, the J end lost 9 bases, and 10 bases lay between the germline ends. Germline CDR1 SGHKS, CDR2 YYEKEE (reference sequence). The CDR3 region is CASSLGQGGSPLHF. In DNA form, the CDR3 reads TGTGCCAGCAGCTTGGGTCAGGGTGGTTCACCCCTCCACTTT.

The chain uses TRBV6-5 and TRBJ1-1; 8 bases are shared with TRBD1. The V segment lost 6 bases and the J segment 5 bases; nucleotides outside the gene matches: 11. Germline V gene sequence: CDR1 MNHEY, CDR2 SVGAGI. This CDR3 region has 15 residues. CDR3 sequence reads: CASRSPTGGRTEAFF. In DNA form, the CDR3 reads TGTGCCAGCAGGTCGCCAACAGGGGGGAGGACTGAAGCTTTCTTT.

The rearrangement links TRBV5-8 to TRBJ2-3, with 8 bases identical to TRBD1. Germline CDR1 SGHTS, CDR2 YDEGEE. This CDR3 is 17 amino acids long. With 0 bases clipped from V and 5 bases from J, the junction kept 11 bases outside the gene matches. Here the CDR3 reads CASSLEGAGGLGDTQYF. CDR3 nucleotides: TGTGCCAGCAGCTTGGAGGGGGCAGGGGGCCTGGGAGATACGCAGTATTTT.

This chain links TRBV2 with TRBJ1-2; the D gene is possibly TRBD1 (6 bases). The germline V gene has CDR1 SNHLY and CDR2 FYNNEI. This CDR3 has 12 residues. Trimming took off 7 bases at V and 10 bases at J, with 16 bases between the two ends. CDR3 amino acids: CASTGQSQYYTF. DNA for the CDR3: TGTGCCAGCACTGGACAGAGCCAGTACTACACCTTC.

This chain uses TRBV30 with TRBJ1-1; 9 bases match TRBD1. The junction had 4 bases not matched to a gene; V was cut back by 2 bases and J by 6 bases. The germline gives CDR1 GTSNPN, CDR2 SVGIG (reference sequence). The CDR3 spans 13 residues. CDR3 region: CAWSLDRGAEAFF. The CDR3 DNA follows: TGTGCCTGGAGTCTCGACAGGGGGGCTGAAGCTTTCTTT.

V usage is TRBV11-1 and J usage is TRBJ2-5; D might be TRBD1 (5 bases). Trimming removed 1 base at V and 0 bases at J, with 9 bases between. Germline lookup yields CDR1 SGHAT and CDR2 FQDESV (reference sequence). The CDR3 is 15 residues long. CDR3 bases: TGTGCCAGCAGCTTAGTGGGGCAGTACCAAGAGACCCAGTACTTC. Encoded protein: CASSLVGQYQETQYF.

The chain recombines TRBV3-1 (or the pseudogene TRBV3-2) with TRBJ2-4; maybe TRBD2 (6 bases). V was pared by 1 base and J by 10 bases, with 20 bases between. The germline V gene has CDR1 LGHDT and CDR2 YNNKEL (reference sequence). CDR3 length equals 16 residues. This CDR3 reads CASSQGRALGTLIQYF. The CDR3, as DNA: TGTGCCAGCAGCCAAGGGAGGGCTCTCGGGACCCTAATTCAGTACTTC.

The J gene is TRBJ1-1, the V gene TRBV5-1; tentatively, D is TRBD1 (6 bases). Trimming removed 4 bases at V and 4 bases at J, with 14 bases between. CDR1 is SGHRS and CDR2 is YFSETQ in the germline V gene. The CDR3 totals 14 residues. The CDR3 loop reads CASSSGQLGTEAFF. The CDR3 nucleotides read TGCGCCAGCAGCAGTGGACAGCTCGGCACTGAAGCTTTCTTT. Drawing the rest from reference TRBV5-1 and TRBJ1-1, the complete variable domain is KAGVTQTPRYLIKTRGQQVTLSCSPISGHRSVSWYQQTPGQGLQFLFEYFSETQRNKGNFPGRFSGRQFSNSRSEMNVSTLELGDSALYLCASSSGQLGTEAFFGQGTRLTVV.

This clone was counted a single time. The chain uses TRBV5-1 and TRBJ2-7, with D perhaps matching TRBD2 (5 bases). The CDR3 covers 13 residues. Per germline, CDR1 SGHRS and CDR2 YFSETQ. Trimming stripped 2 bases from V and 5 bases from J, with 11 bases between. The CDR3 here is CASSLYGADEQYV. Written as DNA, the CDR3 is TGCGCCAGCAGCTTATACGGAGCGGACGAGCAGTACGTC.

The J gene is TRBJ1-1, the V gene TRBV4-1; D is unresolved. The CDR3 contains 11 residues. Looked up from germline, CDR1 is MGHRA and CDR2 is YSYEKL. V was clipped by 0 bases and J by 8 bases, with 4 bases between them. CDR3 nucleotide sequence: TGCGCCAGCAGCCAAGAAACAGAAGCTTTCTTT. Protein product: CASSQETEAFF.

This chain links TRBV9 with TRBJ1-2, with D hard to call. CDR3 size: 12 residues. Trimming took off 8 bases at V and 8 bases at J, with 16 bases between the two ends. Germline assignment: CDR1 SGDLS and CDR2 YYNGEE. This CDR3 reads CASYKRSSGYTF. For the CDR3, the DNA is TGTGCCAGTTATAAAAGGAGTTCCGGCTACACCTTC.

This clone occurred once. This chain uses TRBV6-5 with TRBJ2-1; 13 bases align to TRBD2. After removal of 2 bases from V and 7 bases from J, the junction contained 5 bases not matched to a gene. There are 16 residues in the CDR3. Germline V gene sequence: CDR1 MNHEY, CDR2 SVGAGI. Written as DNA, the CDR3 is TGTGCCAGCAGTTACCGACTAGCGGGAGGACCGAATGAGCAGTTCTTC. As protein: CASSYRLAGGPNEQFF.

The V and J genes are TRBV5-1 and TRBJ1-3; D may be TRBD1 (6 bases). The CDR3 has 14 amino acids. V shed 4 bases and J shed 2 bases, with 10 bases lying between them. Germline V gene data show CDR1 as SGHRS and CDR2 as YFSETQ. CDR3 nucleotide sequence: TGCGCCAGCAGCGTTGGGGACACTGGAAACACCATATATTTT. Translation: CASSVGDTGNTIYF.

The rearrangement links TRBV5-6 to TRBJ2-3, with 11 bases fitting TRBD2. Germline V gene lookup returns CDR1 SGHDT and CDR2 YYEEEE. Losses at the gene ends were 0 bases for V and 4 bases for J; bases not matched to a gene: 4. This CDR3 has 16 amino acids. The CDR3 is CASSLVAGGLSDTQYF. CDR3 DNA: TGTGCCAGCAGCTTGGTAGCGGGGGGGTTATCAGATACGCAGTATTTT. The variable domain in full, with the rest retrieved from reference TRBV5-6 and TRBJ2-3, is DAGVTQSPTHLIKTRGQQVTLRCSPKSGHDTVSWYQQALGQGPQFIFQYYEEEERQRGNFPDRFSGHQFPNYSSELNVNALLLGDSALYLCASSLVAGGLSDTQYFGPGTRLTVL.

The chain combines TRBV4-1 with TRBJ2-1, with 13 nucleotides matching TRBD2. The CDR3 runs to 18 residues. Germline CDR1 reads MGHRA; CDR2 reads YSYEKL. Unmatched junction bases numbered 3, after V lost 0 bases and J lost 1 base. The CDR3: CASSQDRTSGSSYNEQFF. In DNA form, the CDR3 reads TGCGCCAGCAGCCAAGATCGGACTAGCGGGAGTTCCTACAATGAGCAGTTCTTC.

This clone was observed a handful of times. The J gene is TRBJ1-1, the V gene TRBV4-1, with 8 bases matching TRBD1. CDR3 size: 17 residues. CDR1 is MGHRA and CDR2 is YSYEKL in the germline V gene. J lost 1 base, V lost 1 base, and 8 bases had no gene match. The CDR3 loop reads CASSQVITGTGNTEAFF. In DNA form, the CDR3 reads TGCGCCAGCAGCCAAGTCATCACCGGGACAGGGAACACTGAAGCTTTCTTT.

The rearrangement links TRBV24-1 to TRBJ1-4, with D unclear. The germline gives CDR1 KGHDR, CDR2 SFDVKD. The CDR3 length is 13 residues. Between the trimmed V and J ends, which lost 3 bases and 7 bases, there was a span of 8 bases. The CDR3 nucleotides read TGTGCCACCAGTGATAACGGGGTTGAAAAACTGTTTTTT. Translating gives CATSDNGVEKLFF.

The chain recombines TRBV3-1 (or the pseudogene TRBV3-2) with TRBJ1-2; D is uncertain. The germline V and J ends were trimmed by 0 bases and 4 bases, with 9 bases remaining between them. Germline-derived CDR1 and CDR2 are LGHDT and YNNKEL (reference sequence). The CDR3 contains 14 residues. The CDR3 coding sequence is TGTGCCAGCAGCCAAGATGTCCAGATCTATGGCTACACCTTC. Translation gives CASSQDVQIYGYTF.

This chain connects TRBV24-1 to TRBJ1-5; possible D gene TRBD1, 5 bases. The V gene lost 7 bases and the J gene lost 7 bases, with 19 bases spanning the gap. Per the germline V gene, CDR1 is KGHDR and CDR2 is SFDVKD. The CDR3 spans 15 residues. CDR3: CATRDSRASGQPQHF. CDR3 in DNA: TGTGCCACCAGAGACTCCCGGGCCTCAGGGCAGCCCCAGCATTTT.

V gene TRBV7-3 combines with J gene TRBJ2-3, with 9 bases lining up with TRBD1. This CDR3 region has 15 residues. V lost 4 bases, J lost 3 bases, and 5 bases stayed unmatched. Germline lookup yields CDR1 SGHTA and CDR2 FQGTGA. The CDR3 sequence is CASSYHRGLTDTQYF. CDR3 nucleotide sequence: TGTGCCAGCAGCTACCACAGGGGGCTAACAGATACGCAGTATTTT. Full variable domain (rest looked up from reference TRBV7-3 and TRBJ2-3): GAGVSQTPSNKVTEKGKYVELRCDPISGHTALYWYRQSLGQGPEFLIYFQGTGAADDSGLPNDRFFAVRPEGSVSTLKIQRTERGDSAVYLCASSYHRGLTDTQYFGPGTRLTVL.

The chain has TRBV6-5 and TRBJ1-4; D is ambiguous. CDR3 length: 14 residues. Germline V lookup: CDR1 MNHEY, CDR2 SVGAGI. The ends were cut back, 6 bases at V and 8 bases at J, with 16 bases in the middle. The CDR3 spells CASSLAGFGEKLFF. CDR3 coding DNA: TGTGCCAGCAGCCTGGCGGGTTTTGGCGAAAAACTGTTTTTT.

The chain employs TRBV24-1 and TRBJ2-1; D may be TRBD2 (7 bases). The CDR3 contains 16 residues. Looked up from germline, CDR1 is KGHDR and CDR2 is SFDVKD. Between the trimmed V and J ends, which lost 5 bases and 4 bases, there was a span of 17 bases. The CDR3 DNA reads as TGTGCCACCAGTGCCTCTGGGGGGGCAGGTTACAATGAGCAGTTCTTC. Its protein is CATSASGGAGYNEQFF.